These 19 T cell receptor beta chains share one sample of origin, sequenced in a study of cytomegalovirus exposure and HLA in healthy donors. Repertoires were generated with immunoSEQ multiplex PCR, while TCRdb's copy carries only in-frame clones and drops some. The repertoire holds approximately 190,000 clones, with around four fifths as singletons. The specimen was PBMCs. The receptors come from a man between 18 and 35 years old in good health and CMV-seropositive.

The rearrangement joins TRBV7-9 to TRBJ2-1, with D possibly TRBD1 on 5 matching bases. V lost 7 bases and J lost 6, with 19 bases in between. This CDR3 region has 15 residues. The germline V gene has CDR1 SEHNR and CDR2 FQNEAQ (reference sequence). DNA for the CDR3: TGTGCCAGCACCCCTGGGGCTGGAGTCGCCAATGAGCAGTTCTTC. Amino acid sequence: CASTPGAGVANEQFF.

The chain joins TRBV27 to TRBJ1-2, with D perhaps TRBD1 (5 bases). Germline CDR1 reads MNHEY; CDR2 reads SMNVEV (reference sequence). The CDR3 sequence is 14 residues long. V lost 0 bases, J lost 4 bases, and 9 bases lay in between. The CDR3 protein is CASSLSGVGYGYTF. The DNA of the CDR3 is TGTGCCAGCAGTTTATCAGGGGTTGGCTATGGCTACACCTTC.

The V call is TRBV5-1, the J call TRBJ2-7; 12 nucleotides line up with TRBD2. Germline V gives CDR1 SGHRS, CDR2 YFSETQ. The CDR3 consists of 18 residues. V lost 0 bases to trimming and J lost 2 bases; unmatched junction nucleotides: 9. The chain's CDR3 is CASSLELAGGRGTYEQYF. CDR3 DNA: TGCGCCAGCAGCTTGGAACTAGCGGGAGGAAGAGGAACCTACGAGCAGTACTTC.

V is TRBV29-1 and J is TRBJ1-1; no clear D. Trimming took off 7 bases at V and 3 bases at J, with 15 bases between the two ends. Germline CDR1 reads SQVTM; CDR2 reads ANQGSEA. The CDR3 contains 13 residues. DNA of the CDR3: TGCAGCGGTGCCGGAGGGCCGGACACTGAAGCTTTCTTT. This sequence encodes CSGAGGPDTEAFF.

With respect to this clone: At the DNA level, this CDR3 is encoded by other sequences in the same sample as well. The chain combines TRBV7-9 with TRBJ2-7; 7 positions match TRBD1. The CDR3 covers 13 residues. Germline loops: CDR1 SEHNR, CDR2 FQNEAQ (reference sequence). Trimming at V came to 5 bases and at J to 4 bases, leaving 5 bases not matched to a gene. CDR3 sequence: CASSPGQPYEQYF. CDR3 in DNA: TGTGCCAGCAGCCCGGGACAGCCTTACGAGCAGTACTTC.

CDR3 in DNA: TGTGCCAGCAGCCCTGACAGGGTGATAAGAGGCTACACCTTC. It encodes CASSPDRVIRGYTF. This rearrangement joins TRBV28 to TRBJ1-2; TRBD1 matches 7 bases. The germline V gene encodes CDR1 MDHEN and CDR2 SYDVKM. The CDR3 extends over 14 amino acids. V shed 6 bases and J 8 bases; nucleotides not matched to a gene: 12.

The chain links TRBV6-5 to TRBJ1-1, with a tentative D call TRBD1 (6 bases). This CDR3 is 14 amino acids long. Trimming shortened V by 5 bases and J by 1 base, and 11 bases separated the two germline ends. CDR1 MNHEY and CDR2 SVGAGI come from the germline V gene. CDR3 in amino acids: CASSRGAGNTEAFF. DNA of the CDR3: TGTGCCAGCAGTCGGGGGGCCGGGAACACTGAAGCTTTCTTT.

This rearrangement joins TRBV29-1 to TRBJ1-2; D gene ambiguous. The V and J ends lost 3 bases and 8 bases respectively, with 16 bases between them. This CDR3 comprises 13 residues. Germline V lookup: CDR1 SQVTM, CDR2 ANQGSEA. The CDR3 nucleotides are TGCAGCGTTGAGGCAGGCCTGCGTGAGGGCTACACCTTC. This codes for CSVEAGLREGYTF.

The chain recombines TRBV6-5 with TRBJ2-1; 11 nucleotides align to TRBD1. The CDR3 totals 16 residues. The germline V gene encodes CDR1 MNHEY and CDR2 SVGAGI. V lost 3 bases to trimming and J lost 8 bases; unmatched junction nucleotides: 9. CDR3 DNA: TGTGCCAGCAGTTATGACACGGGACAGGGGGTATATGAGCAGTTCTTC. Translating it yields CASSYDTGQGVYEQFF.

The CDR3 region has the DNA TGTGCCAGCAGCGAGGGGGCAGTCGGGAGTCTGGGGAACACCATATATTTT. It yields the protein CASSEGAVGSLGNTIYF. The chain employs TRBV9 and TRBJ1-3, with TRBD1 matching 7 bases. J lost 7 bases, V lost 3 bases, and 16 bases had no gene match. Germline loops: CDR1 SGDLS, CDR2 YYNGEE. CDR3 length: 17 amino acids.

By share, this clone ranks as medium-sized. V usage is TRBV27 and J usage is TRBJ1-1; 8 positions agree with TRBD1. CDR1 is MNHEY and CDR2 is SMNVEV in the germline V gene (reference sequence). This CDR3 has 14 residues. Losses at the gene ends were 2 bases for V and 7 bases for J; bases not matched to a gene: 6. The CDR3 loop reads CASSLAPGQGEAFF. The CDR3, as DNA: TGTGCCAGCAGTTTAGCACCTGGACAGGGTGAAGCTTTCTTT.

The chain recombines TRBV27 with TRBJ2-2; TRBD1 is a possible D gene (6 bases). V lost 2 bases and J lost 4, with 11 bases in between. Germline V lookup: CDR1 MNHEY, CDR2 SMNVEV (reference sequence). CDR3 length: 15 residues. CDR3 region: CASSLITGSTGELFF. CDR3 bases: TGTGCCAGCAGTTTAATAACAGGGAGCACCGGGGAGCTGTTTTTT.

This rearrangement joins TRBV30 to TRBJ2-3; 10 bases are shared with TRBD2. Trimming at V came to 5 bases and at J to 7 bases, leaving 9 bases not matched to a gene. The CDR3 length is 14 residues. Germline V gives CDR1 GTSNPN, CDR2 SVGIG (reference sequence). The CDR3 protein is CAWGPSGRTHTQYF. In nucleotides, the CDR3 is TGTGCCTGGGGCCCTAGCGGGAGAACGCATACGCAGTATTTT.

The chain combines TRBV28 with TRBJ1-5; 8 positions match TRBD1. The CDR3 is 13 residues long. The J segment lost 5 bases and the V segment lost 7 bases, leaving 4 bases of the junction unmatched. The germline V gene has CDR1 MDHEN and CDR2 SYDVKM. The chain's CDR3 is CASTKQGDQPQHF. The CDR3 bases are TGTGCCAGCACCAAACAGGGGGATCAGCCCCAGCATTTT.

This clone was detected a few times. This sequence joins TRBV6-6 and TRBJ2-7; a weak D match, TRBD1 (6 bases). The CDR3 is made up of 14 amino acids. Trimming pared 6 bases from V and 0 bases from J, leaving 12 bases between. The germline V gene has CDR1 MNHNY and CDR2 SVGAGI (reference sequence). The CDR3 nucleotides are TGTGCCAGCAGCTGGACAGATTACTCCTACGAGCAGTACTTC. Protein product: CASSWTDYSYEQYF.

DNA of the CDR3: TGTGCCACCCGAAGGACACCGAGCTCCTACGAGCAGTACTTC. This translates into CATRRTPSSYEQYF. The V call is TRBV19, the J call TRBJ2-7, with D possibly TRBD1 on 5 matching bases. The CDR3 is 14 residues long. Per germline, CDR1 LNHDA and CDR2 SQIVND (reference sequence). Trimming removed 10 bases at V and 0 bases at J, with 16 bases between.

DNA for the CDR3: TGCACCAGCAGCCACAGCGGGAGGGCCTACAATGAGCAGTTCTTC. The encoded protein is CTSSHSGRAYNEQFF. V and J are TRBV1 and TRBJ2-1; the table names TRBD2, a call not compared with the DNA. TRBV1 is reported as a pseudogene. CDR3 size: 15 residues.

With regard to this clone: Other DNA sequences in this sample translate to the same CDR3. The CDR3 nucleotides read TGTGCCTGGGGGGGAGGAAATCAGCCCCAGCATTTT. Translating it yields CAWGGGNQPQHF. The V gene is TRBV30, the J gene TRBJ1-5; D is possibly TRBD1 (5 bases). With 5 bases removed from V and 4 bases from J, the gap between germline ends came to 9 bases. The CDR3 covers 12 residues. Germline values: CDR1 GTSNPN, CDR2 SVGIG (reference sequence).

The CDR3 sequence is CASRLGRGTEAFF. CDR3 sequence (DNA): TGTGCCAGCAGACTCGGCAGGGGCACTGAAGCTTTCTTT. The chain uses TRBV25-1 and TRBJ1-1, with D possibly TRBD1 on 6 matching bases. This CDR3 has 13 amino acids. Trimming took off 6 bases at V and 4 bases at J, with 12 bases between the two ends. CDR1 and CDR2 from the germline V gene are MGHDK and SYGVNS.